This is a list of T cell receptor beta chains from one sample in a study of cytomegalovirus exposure and HLA in healthy donors. Produced via immunoSEQ multiplex PCR; TCRdb's table is partial and in-frame only. The data contain roughly 110,000 clones, more than 75% of them singletons. Material for sequencing was PBMCs. These receptors were obtained from a woman aged 50 to 60 in good health and CMV-seropositive. CDR3s include the opening cysteine and the closing phenylalanine or tryptophan. A D gene is named only where the DNA matches it firmly. The size of a clone is reported for some rows only, either as once, few or many, or as a class for expanded clones.

J gene	clone size	D gene	V gene	CDR3 protein	CDR3 DNA
TRBJ1-2	NA	TRBD1	TRBV6-4	CASSDSARDRGRDYGYTF	TGTGCCAGCAGTGACTCGGCCCGCGACAGGGGGCGCGACTATGGCTACACCTTC
TRBJ2-1	NA	NA	TRBV2	CASSDQNRRQFF	TGTGCCAGCAGTGATCAGAACAGAAGGCAGTTCTTC
TRBJ1-3	NA	TRBD1	TRBV7-2	CASSTGQVGAGNTIYF	TGTGCCAGCAGCACCGGACAGGTCGGAGCTGGAAACACCATATATTTT
TRBJ1-3	NA	NA	TRBV27	CASRLDGSGNTIYF	TGTGCCAGCAGACTAGATGGCTCTGGAAACACCATATATTTT
TRBJ1-1	few	NA	TRBV19	CASSASAGGNTEAFF	TGTGCCAGTAGTGCCTCGGCGGGCGGAAACACTGAAGCTTTCTTT
TRBJ2-1	NA	TRBD1	TRBV13	CASSPGTVEQFF	TGTGCCAGCAGCCCTGGGACAGTTGAGCAGTTCTTC
TRBJ2-3	NA	TRBD2	TRBV7-2	CASSMTSGVEHTQYF	TGTGCCAGCAGCATGACTAGCGGGGTAGAACATACGCAGTATTTT
TRBJ1-4	NA	NA	TRBV19	CASSTLTGINEKLFF	TGTGCCAGTAGTACCCTGACAGGAATTAACGAAAAACTGTTTTTT
TRBJ2-7	few	NA	TRBV4-2	CASSQVDPWAPSGYEQYF	TGTGCCAGCAGCCAAGTAGACCCTTGGGCCCCTTCGGGATACGAGCAGTACTTC
TRBJ1-3	NA	NA	TRBV9	CASSRSSLSGNTIYF	TGTGCCAGCAGTCGGAGTTCCCTCTCTGGAAACACCATATATTTT
TRBJ2-7	few	NA	TRBV6-5	CASRPGHLYEQYF	TGTGCCAGCAGGCCGGGACATCTTTACGAGCAGTACTTC
TRBJ2-3	once	NA	TRBV21-1	CASPYQGQGARTDTQYF	TGTGCCAGCCCTTATCAAGGGCAGGGGGCAAGGACAGATACGCAGTATTTT
TRBJ2-7	NA	TRBD1	TRBV27	CASSHGTGSYEQYF	TGTGCCAGCAGTCACGGGACAGGCTCCTACGAGCAGTACTTC
TRBJ1-1	NA	NA	TRBV2	CASESGTEPGF	TGTGCCAGCGAGTCCGGTACGGAACCGGGCTTT
TRBJ2-1	NA	NA	TRBV9	CASSGGGGYNEQFF	TGTGCCAGCAGCGGGGGTGGAGGGTACAATGAGCAGTTCTTC
TRBJ1-1	NA	NA	TRBV27	CASSLWGQAPMAEAFF	TGTGCCAGCAGTTTATGGGGCCAGGCCCCGATGGCTGAAGCTTTCTTT
TRBJ2-5	NA	TRBD1	TRBV6-1	CASSRYRGVETQYF	TGTGCCAGCAGCCGCTACAGGGGCGTGGAGACCCAGTACTTC
TRBJ1-4	few	NA	TRBV6-1	CASWGLGGLFF	TGTGCCAGCTGGGGCCTTGGTGGACTGTTTTTT
TRBJ1-1	NA	TRBD1	TRBV10-3	CAISPAGQGNTEAFF	TGTGCCATCAGTCCTGCGGGACAGGGGAACACTGAAGCTTTCTTT
TRBJ2-1	once	NA	TRBV1	CTSSHGTISYNEQFF	TGCACCAGCAGCCATGGGACTATCTCCTACAATGAGCAGTTCTTC
TRBJ2-1	NA	NA	TRBV7-3	CASSLLTRGFSYNEQFF	TGTGCCAGCAGCTTATTAACCCGGGGTTTCTCCTACAATGAGCAGTTCTTC
TRBJ1-4	NA	TRBD1	TRBV4-2	CASSPTGQGNEKLFF	TGTGCCAGCAGCCCTACCGGACAGGGGAATGAAAAACTGTTTTTT
TRBJ1-1	NA	NA	TRBV7-9	CASSSVAGGPNTEAFF	TGTGCCAGCAGCTCCGTAGCGGGGGGCCCGAACACTGAAGCTTTCTTT
TRBJ1-1	NA	NA	TRBV7-9	CASSLGAGLTRNTEAFF	TGTGCCAGCAGCTTAGGTGCCGGACTTACAAGGAACACTGAAGCTTTCTTT
TRBJ1-2	NA	NA	TRBV6-1	CASSEALRVTQYTF	TGTGCCAGCAGTGAAGCGCTTCGGGTCACCCAGTACACCTTC
TRBJ1-2	NA	NA	TRBV7-9	CASSLVSSYGYTF	TGTGCCAGCAGCTTGGTGTCGAGTTATGGCTACACCTTC
TRBJ2-5	NA	NA	TRBV7-3	CASSPQGRGVRYQETQYF	TGTGCCAGCAGCCCACAGGGCAGGGGAGTTAGGTACCAAGAGACCCAGTACTTC
TRBJ1-1	NA	TRBD1	TRBV6-5	CASRDQLTGGTEAFF	TGTGCCAGCAGGGACCAATTGACAGGGGGCACTGAAGCTTTCTTT
TRBJ2-3	NA	TRBD2	TRBV5-1	CASSLEGLAYTDTQYF	TGCGCCAGCAGCTTGGAAGGACTAGCCTACACAGATACGCAGTATTTT
TRBJ1-1	NA	NA	TRBV7-9	CASSLRTNLEAFF	TGTGCCAGCAGCCTTAGGACAAACCTAGAAGCTTTCTTT
TRBJ1-2	NA	NA	TRBV30	CAWNHGGSGARYYGYTF	TGTGCCTGGAACCACGGGGGTTCCGGCGCCCGATACTATGGCTACACCTTC
TRBJ2-2	NA	NA	TRBV5-5	CASSPRVTGELFF	TGTGCCAGCAGCCCGAGGGTTACCGGGGAGCTGTTTTTT
TRBJ2-7	NA	NA	TRBV2	CASSEEGGLEQYF	TGTGCCAGCAGTGAAGAAGGAGGGCTCGAGCAGTACTTC
TRBJ2-1	NA	NA	TRBV6-1	CASRSTALEQFF	TGTGCCAGCAGATCGACAGCCCTAGAGCAGTTCTTC
TRBJ2-2	NA	NA	TRBV28	CASSFQGSWTGELFF	TGTGCCAGCAGTTTTCAGGGATCGTGGACCGGGGAGCTGTTTTTT
TRBJ1-3	NA	NA	TRBV9	CASSAQAPGGNTIYF	TGTGCCAGCAGCGCGCAGGCGCCCGGTGGAAACACCATATATTTT
TRBJ2-7	once	TRBD1	TRBV18	CASSQLPGQGYEQYF	TGTGCCAGCTCACAATTACCCGGACAGGGCTACGAGCAGTACTTC
TRBJ1-5	once	TRBD1	TRBV28	CASSSPGQGNQPQHF	TGTGCCAGCAGTTCGCCGGGACAGGGTAATCAGCCCCAGCATTTT
TRBJ1-3	NA	TRBD1	TRBV6-5	CASSGQASSGNTIYF	TGTGCCAGCAGTGGACAGGCCTCCTCTGGAAACACCATATATTTT
TRBJ2-3	NA	NA	TRBV7-2	CASSTLGGEGDTQYF	TGTGCCAGCAGCACCCTCGGCGGGGAAGGAGATACGCAGTATTTT
TRBJ2-2	NA	NA	TRBV27	CASSPLVYEATGELFF	TGTGCCAGCAGTCCCCTAGTTTATGAGGCCACCGGGGAGCTGTTTTTT
TRBJ1-4	NA	NA	TRBV6-5	CASRDSATNEKLFF	TGTGCCAGCAGGGACAGTGCAACTAATGAAAAACTGTTTTTT
TRBJ2-7	NA	TRBD2	TRBV7-2	CASSSTSGGAREQYF	TGTGCCAGCAGCTCGACTAGCGGGGGGGCGAGGGAGCAGTACTTC
TRBJ1-1	NA	NA	TRBV27	CASSLRGGAEAFF	TGTGCCAGCAGTTTAAGAGGAGGGGCCGAAGCTTTCTTT
TRBJ2-3	NA	TRBD1	TRBV7-3	CASSPRGTGGTDTQYF	TGTGCCAGCAGCCCAAGAGGGACAGGGGGTACAGATACGCAGTATTTT
TRBJ2-5	few	NA	TRBV7-5	CARSPPGQGAIQETQYF	TGTGCCAGAAGCCCCCCCGGACAGGGGGCAATACAAGAGACCCAGTACTTC
TRBJ2-3	NA	NA	TRBV2	CASINDRNTDTQYF	TGTGCCAGCATTAATGACAGGAACACAGATACGCAGTATTTT
TRBJ1-6	NA	NA	TRBV4-1	CASSQDLRGPISPLHF	TGCGCCAGCAGCCAAGACCTCAGGGGACCTATCTCACCCCTCCACTTT
TRBJ1-2	NA	TRBD1	TRBV30	CAWRTGGVYGYTF	TGTGCCTGGAGAACAGGGGGAGTCTATGGCTACACCTTC
TRBJ2-7	NA	NA	TRBV5-4	CASSRYGPGDEQYF	TGTGCCAGCAGCAGGTACGGCCCTGGAGACGAGCAGTACTTC
TRBJ1-4	NA	NA	TRBV20-1	CITDSNEKLFF	TGCATAACAGATTCTAATGAAAAACTGTTTTTT
TRBJ1-1	NA	TRBD1	TRBV5-5	CASSLETGRNTEAFF	TGTGCCAGCAGCTTAGAGACAGGGAGGAACACTGAAGCTTTCTTT
TRBJ1-4	few	TRBD1	TRBV5-6	CASSRRTGGIEKLFF	TGTGCCAGCAGTCGTAGGACAGGGGGTATTGAAAAACTGTTTTTT
TRBJ1-5	NA	NA	TRBV6-1	CASRAGQPSNQPQHF	TGTGCCAGCAGGGCGGGGCAGCCCAGCAATCAGCCCCAGCATTTT
TRBJ2-7	few	TRBD1	TRBV6-5	CASSRQGTLYEQYF	TGTGCCAGCAGTCGACAGGGAACTCTCTACGAGCAGTACTTC
TRBJ1-2	NA	NA	TRBV7-2	CASSRQTPSYGYTF	TGTGCCAGCAGCAGACAGACTCCAAGTTATGGCTACACCTTC
TRBJ2-7	NA	NA	TRBV2	CASRQGGGEQYF	TGTGCCAGCAGACAGGGTGGCGGCGAGCAGTACTTC
TRBJ1-5	NA	NA	TRBV4-3	CASSQEAAGPYSNQPQHF	TGCGCCAGCAGCCAAGAAGCAGCAGGGCCATATAGCAATCAGCCCCAGCATTTT
TRBJ1-4	once	NA	TRBV11-2	CASSLVLREVLTNEKLFF	TGTGCCAGCAGCTTAGTCCTCAGGGAGGTTTTGACTAATGAAAAACTGTTTTTT
TRBJ2-7	NA	NA	TRBV29-1	CSVAAGRYSYEQYF	TGCAGCGTTGCCGCAGGGCGATACTCCTACGAGCAGTACTTC